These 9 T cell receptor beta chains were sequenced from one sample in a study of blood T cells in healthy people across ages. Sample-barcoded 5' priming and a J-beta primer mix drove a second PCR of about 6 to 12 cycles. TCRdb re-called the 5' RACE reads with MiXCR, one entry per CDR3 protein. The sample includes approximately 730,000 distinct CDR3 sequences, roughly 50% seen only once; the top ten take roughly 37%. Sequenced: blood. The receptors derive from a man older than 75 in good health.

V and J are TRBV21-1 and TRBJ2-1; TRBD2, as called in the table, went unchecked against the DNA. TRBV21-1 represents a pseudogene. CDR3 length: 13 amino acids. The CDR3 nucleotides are TGTGCCAGGAGGGGGGAGGAAGGCAATGAGCAGTTCTTC. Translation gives CARRGEEGNEQFF.

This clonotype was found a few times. CDR3 residues: CASSLAGVYNEQYF. CDR3 in DNA: TGTGCCAGCAGCTTGGCGGGAGTCTACAATGAGCAGTACTTC. The J gene is TRBJ2-1, the V gene TRBV7-2; 7 bases align to TRBD2. TRBJ2-7 explains the end of the DNA better; the J call may be wrong. Germline CDR1 and CDR2: SGHTA and FQGNSA. The length of the CDR3 is 14 residues.

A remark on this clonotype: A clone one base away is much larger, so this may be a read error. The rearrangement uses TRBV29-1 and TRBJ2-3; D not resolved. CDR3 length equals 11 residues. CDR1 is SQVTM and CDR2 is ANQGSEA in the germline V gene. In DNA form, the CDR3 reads TGCAGCGTATCGAACACAGATACGCGGTATTTT. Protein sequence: CSVSNTDTRYF.

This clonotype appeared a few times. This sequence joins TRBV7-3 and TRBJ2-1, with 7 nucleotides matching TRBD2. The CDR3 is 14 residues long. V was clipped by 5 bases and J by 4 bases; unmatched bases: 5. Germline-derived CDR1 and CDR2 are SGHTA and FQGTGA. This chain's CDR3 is CASSMTSWYNEQFF. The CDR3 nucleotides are TGTGCCAGCAGCATGACTAGCTGGTACAATGAGCAGTTCTTC. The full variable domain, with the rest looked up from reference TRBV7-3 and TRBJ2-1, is GAGVSQTPSNKVTEKGKYVELRCDPISGHTALYWYRQSLGQGPEFLIYFQGTGAADDSGLPNDRFFAVRPEGSVSTLKIQRTERGDSAVYLCASSMTSWYNEQFFGPGTRLTVL.

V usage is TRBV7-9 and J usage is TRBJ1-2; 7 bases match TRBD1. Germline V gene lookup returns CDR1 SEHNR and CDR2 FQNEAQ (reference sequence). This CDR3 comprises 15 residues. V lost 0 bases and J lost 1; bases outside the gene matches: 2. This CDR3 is CASSLAGQINYGYTF. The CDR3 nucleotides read TGTGCCAGCAGCTTAGCGGGACAGATTAACTATGGCTACACCTTC.

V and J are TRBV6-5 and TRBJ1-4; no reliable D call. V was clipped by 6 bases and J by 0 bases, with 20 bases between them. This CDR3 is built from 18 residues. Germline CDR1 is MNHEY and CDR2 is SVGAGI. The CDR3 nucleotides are TGTGCCAGCAGCTACCTGCCTCAATTACGTTCAACTAATGAAAAACTGTTTTTT. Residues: CASSYLPQLRSTNEKLFF.

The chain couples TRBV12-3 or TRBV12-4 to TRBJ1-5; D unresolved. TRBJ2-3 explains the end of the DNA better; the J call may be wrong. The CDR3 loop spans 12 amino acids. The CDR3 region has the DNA TGTGCCAGCCGACGAAGGACAGATACGCAGTATTTT. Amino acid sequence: CASRRRTDTQYF.

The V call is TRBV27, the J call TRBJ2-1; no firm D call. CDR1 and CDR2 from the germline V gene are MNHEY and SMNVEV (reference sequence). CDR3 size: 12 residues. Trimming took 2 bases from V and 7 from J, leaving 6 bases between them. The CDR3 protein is CASSLIGNEQFF. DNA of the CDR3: TGTGCCAGCAGTTTAATTGGTAATGAGCAGTTCTTC.

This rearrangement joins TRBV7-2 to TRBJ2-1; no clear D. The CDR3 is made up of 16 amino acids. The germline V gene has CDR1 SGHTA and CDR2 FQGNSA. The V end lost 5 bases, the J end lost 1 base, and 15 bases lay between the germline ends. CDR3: CASSHRPRGSYNEQFF. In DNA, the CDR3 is TGTGCCAGCAGCCATAGGCCCCGAGGATCCTACAATGAGCAGTTCTTC.